The entry that follows covers one T cell receptor beta chain sequence. Reverse transcription of roughly 0.45 to 1 ug RNA was performed with random hexamers. A single record per CDR3 protein comes from TCRdb applying MiXCR to the immunoSEQ multiplex PCR reads. The sample includes hundreds of thousands of distinct CDR3 sequences, roughly 93% seen only once; the top ten take 0.07% to 0.09%. This sample was taken from a study of CD8 T cells in Susac syndrome. Germline CDR1 is LGHDT and CDR2 is YNNKEL (reference sequence). Losses at the gene ends were 1 base for V and 5 bases for J; bases not matched to a gene: 10. The CDR3 runs to 16 residues.

The sequencing sample was made of CD4+ T cells from PBMCs. The TCR originated in a human donor with multiple sclerosis. The chain carries TRBV3-1 and TRBJ2-5; 7 nucleotides agree with TRBD2. CDR3 bases: TGTGCCAGCAGCCAAGTCGTCGGCGGGAGCGGGGAGACCCAGTACTTC. Its protein product is CASSQVVGGSGETQYF.